The source of this TCR beta chain is a study of shared clonotypes between healthy human individuals. Study results and limitations: Clonotype sharing among donors likely depends on sequencing depth.

With respect to this clone: No antigen is known for it.

Cells designated naive CD8 were CD45RO-negative and were positively selected for CCR7, with terminally differentiated effector memory CD45RA+ cells excluded. Sequencing was performed with immunoSEQ multiplex PCR; in TCRdb, only in-frame clones are kept and a portion is missing. The table has about 2.1 million clones, 85% to 95% seen once. CDR1 is MNHEY, CDR2 SVGAGI, per germline. The CDR3 extends over 16 amino acids. V was clipped by 0 bases and J by 3 bases; unmatched bases: 8. The sample comprised naive CD8+ T cells from PBMCs. The chain combines TRBV6-5 with TRBJ2-7, with 7 bases lining up with TRBD1. The receptor was derived from a man younger than 30 in good health. Some clones in this sample may be carry-over from other donors' samples. The CDR3 here is CASSYSTGQIGYEQYF. The CDR3 DNA reads as TGTGCCAGCAGTTACTCGACGGGACAGATCGGCTACGAGCAGTACTTC.